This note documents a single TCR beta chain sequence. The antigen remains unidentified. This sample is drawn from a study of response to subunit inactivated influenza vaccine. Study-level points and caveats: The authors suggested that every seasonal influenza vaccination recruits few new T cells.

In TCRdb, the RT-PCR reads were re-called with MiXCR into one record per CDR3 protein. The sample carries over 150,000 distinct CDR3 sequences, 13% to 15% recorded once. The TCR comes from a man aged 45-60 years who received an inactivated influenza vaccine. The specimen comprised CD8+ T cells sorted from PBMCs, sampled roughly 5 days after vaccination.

The chain's CDR3 is CASSRGTGAQNTEAFF. For the CDR3, the DNA is TGCGCCAGCAGCCGAGGGACAGGGGCCCAGAACACTGAAGCTTTCTTT. The V gene is TRBV5-1, the J gene TRBJ1-1; 10 bases line up with TRBD1. Germline V gives CDR1 SGHRS, CDR2 YFSETQ. Germline trimming cut 4 bases from V and 1 base from J; bases unmatched to any gene: 7. This CDR3 comprises 16 residues.